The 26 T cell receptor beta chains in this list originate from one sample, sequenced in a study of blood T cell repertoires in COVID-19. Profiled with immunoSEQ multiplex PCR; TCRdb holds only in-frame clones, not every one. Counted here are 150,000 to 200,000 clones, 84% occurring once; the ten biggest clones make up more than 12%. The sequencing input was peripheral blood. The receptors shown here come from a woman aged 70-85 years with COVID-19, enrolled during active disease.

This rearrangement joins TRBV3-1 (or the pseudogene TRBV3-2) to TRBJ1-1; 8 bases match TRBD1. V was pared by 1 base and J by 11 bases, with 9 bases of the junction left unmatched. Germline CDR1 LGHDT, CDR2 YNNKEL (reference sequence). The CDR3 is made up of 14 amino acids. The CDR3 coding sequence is TGTGCCAGCAGCCAAGGAAGGGGCAGGGGGCACGCTTTCTTT. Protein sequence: CASSQGRGRGHAFF.

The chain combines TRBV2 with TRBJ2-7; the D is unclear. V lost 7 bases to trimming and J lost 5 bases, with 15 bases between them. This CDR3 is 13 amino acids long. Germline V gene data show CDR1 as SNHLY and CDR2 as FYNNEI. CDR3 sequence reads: CASTPLQVNEQYV. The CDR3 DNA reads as TGTGCCAGCACCCCCCTTCAGGTCAACGAGCAGTACGTC.

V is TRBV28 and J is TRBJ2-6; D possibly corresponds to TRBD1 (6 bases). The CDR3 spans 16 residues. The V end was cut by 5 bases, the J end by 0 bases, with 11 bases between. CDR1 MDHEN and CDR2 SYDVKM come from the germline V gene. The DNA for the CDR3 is TGTGCCAGCAGTCCCTACAGGGTCTCTGGGGCCAACGTCCTGACTTTC. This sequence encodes CASSPYRVSGANVLTF.

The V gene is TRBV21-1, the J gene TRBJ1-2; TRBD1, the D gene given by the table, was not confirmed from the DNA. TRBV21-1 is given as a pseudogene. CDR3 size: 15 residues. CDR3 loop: CASSKYPDRDYGYTF. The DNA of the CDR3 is TGTGCCAGCAGCAAATACCCGGACAGAGACTATGGCTACACCTTC.

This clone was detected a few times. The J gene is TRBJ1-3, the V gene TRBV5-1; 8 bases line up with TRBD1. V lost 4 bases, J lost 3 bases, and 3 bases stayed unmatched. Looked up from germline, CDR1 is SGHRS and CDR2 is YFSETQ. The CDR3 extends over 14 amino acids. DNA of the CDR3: TGCGCCAGCAGCAAGGGGACAGGTGGAAACACCATATATTTT. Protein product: CASSKGTGGNTIYF.

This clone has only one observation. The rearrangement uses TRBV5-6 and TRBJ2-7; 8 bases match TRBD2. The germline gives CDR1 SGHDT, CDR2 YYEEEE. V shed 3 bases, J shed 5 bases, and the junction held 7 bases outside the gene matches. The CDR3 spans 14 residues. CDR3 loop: CASSSWTSIHEQYF. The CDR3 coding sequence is TGTGCCAGCAGCTCTTGGACTAGCATCCACGAGCAGTACTTC.

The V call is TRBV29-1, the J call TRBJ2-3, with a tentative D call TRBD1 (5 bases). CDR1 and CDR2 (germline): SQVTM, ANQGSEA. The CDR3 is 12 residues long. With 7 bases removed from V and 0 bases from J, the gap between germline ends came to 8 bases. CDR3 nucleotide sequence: TGCAGCGGCGGACATAGCACAGATACGCAGTATTTT. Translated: CSGGHSTDTQYF.

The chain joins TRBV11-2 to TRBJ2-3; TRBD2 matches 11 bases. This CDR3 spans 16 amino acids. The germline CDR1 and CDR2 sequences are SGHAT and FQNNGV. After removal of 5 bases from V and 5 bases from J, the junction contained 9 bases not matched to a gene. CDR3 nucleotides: TGTGCCAGCAGCGCCAGACTAGCGGGACTTCTAGATACGCAGTATTTT. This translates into CASSARLAGLLDTQYF.

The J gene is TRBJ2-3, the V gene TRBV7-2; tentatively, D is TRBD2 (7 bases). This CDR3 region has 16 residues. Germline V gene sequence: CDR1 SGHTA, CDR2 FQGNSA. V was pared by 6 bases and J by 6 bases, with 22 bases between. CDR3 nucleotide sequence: TGTGCCAGCAGGTCACTGGGGGGGGCGGGCGCGGATACGCAGTATTTT. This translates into CASRSLGGAGADTQYF. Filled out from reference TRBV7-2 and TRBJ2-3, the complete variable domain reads GAGVSQSPSNKVTEKGKDVELRCDPISGHTALYWYRQSLGQGLEFLIYFQGNSAPDKSGLPSDRFSAERTGGSVSTLTIQRTQQEDSAVYLCASRSLGGAGADTQYFGPGTRLTVL.

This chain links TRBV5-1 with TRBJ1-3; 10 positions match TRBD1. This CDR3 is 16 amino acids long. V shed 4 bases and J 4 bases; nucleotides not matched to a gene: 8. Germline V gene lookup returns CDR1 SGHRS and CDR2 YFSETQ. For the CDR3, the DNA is TGCGCCAGCAGCCTAGTGCCGGGACAGGGGGGAAACACCATATATTTT. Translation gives CASSLVPGQGGNTIYF.

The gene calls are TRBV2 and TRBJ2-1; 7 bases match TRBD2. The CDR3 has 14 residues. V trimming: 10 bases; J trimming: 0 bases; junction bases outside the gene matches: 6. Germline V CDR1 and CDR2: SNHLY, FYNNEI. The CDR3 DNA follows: TGTGCCACCCTACTAGCGCGCTCCTACAATGAGCAGTTCTTC. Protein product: CATLLARSYNEQFF.

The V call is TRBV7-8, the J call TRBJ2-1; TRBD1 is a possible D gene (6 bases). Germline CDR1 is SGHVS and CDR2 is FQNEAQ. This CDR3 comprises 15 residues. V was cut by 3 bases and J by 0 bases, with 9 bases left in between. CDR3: CASSFTGPSYNEQFF. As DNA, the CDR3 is TGTGCCAGCAGCTTTACAGGGCCCTCCTACAATGAGCAGTTCTTC.

DNA of the CDR3: TGTGCCAGCAGTTTAGGAGGGCTCACTGAAGCTTTCTTT. This codes for CASSLGGLTEAFF. This sequence joins TRBV27 and TRBJ1-1; D ambiguous. Trimming cost V 2 bases and J 4 bases, with 8 bases left between them. This CDR3 has 13 residues. The V gene's germline CDR1 is MNHEY and CDR2 SMNVEV (reference sequence).

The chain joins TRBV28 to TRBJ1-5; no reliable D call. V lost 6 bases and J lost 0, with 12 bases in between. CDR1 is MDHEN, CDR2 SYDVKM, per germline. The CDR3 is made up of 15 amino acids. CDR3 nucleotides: TGTGCCAGCAGAACAGTGTCCTTTAGCAATCAGCCCCAGCATTTT. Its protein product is CASRTVSFSNQPQHF.

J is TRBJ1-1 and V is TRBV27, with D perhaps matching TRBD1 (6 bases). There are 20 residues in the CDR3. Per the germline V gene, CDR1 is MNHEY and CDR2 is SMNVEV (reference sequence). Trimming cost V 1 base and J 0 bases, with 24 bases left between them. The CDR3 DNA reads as TGTGCCAGCAGTTTATTTGTTCCCCAGGGGACGCGCAAAATGAACACTGAAGCTTTCTTT. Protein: CASSLFVPQGTRKMNTEAFF.

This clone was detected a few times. The CDR3 reads CASSRRSIQGDEQFF. DNA for the CDR3: TGTGCCAGCAGCCGTCGTAGCATACAAGGGGATGAGCAGTTCTTC. V usage is TRBV14 and J usage is TRBJ2-1; the D gene is possibly TRBD1 (5 bases). The CDR3 is made up of 15 amino acids. Germline V lookup: CDR1 SGHDN, CDR2 FVKESK. Trimming shortened V by 4 bases and J by 8 bases, and 18 bases separated the two germline ends. Full variable domain (rest looked up from reference TRBV14 and TRBJ2-1): EAGVTQFPSHSVIEKGQTVTLRCDPISGHDNLYWYRRVMGKEIKFLLHFVKESKQDESGMPNNRFLAERTGGTYSTLKVQPAELEDSGVYFCASSRRSIQGDEQFFGPGTRLTVL.

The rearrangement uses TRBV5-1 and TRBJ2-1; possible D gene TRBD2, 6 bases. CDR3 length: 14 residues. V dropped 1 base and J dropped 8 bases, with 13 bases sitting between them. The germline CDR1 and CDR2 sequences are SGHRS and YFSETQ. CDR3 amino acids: CASSLMRRGDEQFF. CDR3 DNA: TGCGCCAGCAGCTTGATGAGGCGGGGCGATGAGCAGTTCTTC.

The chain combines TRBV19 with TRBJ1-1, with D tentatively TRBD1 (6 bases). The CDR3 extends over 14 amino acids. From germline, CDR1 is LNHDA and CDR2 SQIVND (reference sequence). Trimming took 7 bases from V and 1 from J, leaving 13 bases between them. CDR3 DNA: TGTGCCAGTAAAGGGGGTTCTGGGAACACTGAAGCTTTCTTT. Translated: CASKGGSGNTEAFF.

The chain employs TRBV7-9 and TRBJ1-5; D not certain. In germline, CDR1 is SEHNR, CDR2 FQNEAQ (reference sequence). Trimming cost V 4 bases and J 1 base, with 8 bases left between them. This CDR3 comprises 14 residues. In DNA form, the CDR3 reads TGTGCCAGCAGCTCCTGGGCGAGCAATCAGCCCCAGCATTTT. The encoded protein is CASSSWASNQPQHF.

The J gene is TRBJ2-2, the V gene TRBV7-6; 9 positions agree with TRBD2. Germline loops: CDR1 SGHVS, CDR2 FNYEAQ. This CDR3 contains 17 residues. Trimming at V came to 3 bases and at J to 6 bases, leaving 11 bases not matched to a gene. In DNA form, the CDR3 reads TGTGCCAGCAGCTTTGACAAAAGGACTAGCGAGGCCGGGGAGCTGTTTTTT. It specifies CASSFDKRTSEAGELFF. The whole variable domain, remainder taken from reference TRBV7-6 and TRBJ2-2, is GAGVSQSPRYKVTKRGQDVALRCDPISGHVSLYWYRQALGQGPEFLTYFNYEAQQDKSGLPNDRFSAERPEGSISTLTIQRTEQRDSAMYRCASSFDKRTSEAGELFFGEGSRLTVL.

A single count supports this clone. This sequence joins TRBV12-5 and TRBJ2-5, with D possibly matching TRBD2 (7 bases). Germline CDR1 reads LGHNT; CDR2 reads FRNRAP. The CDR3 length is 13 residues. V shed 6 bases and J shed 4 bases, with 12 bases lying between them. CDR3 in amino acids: CASGIRGGETQYF. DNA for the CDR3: TGTGCTAGTGGAATAAGGGGGGGAGAGACCCAGTACTTC. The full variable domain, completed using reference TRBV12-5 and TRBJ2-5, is DARVTQTPRHKVTEMGQEVTMRCQPILGHNTVFWYRQTMMQGLELLAYFRNRAPLDDSGMPKDRFSAEMPDATLATLKIQPSEPRDSAVYFCASGIRGGETQYFGPGTRLLVL.

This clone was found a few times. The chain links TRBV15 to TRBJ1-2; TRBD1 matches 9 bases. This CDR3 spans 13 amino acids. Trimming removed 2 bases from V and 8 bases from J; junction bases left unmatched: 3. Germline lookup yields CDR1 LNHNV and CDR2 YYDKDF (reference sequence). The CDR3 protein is CATSRRTGDGYTF. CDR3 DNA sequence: TGTGCCACCAGCAGAAGGACAGGGGACGGCTACACCTTC.

In nucleotides, the CDR3 is TGCGCCAGTAGGCCCCTTGAGCGGAGCTCCTACGAGCAGTACGTC. Protein sequence: CASRPLERSSYEQYV. The gene calls are TRBV10-1 and TRBJ2-7, with a weak D call TRBD2 (5 bases). CDR3 length: 15 amino acids. Trimming took off 9 bases at V and 0 bases at J, with 18 bases between the two ends. Germline CDR1 reads WNHNN; CDR2 reads SYGVQD (reference sequence).

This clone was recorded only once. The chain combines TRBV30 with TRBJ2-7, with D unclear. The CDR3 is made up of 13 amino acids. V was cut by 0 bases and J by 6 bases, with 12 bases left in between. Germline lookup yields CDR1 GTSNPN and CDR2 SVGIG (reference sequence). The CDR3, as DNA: TGTGCCTGGAGTGTACGGTTTGGGCCCGAGCAGTACGTC. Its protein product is CAWSVRFGPEQYV.

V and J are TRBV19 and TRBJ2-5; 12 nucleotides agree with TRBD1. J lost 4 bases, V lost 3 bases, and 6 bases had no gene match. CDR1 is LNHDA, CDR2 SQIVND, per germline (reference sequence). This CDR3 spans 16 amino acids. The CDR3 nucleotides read TGTGCCAGTAGTATCTTGGGGACAGGGGGCGGAGAGACCCAGTACTTC. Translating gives CASSILGTGGGETQYF.

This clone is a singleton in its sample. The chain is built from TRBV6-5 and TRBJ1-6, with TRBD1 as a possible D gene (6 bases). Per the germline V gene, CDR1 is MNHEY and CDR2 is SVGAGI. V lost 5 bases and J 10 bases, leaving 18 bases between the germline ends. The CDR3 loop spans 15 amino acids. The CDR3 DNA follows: TGTGCCAGCAGTCTGAGGGGGGGCCTGGGGTCACCCCTCCACTTT. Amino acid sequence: CASSLRGGLGSPLHF.